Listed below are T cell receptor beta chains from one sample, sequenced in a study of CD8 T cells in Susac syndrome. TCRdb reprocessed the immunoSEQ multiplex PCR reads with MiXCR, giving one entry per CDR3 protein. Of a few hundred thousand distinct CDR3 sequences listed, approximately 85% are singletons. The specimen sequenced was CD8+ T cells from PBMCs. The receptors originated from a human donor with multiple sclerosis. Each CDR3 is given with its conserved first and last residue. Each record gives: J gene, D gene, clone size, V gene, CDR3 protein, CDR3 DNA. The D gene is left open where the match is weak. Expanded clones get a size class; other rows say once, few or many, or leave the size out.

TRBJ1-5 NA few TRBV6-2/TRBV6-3 CASSYKSGSNQPQHF TGTGCCAGCAGTTACAAGTCGGGGAGCAATCAGCCCCAGCATTTT
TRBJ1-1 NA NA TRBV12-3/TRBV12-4 CASSLGRPTEAFF TGTGCCAGCAGTTTAGGGAGACCCACTGAAGCTTTCTTT
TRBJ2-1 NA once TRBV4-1 CASSLLGKNEQFF TGCGCCAGCAGCCTCCTCGGGAAGAATGAGCAGTTCTTC
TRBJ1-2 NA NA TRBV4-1 CASSQDRTALNGYTF TGCGCCAGCAGCCAAGATAGGACCGCACTTAACGGCTACACCTTC
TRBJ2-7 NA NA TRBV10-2 CASSELLYEQYF TGCGCCAGCAGTGAGTTACTCTACGAGCAGTACTTC
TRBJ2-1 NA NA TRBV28 CASSFYDLNENEQFF TGTGCCAGCAGTTTTTACGATCTAAATGAGAATGAGCAGTTCTTC
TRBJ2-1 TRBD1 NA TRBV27 CASSLRTGIISSYNEQFF TGTGCCAGCAGTCTACGGACAGGGATTATTTCGTCCTACAATGAGCAGTTCTTC
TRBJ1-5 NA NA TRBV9 CASSVGTTDQPQHF TGTGCCAGCAGCGTAGGTACCACCGATCAGCCCCAGCATTTT
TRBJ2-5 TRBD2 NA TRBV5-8 CASSQTGLARQETQYF TGTGCCAGCAGTCAAACTGGACTAGCGAGGCAAGAGACCCAGTACTTC
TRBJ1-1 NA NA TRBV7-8 CASSLEEPPDTEAFF TGTGCCAGCAGCTTAGAGGAGCCGCCGGACACTGAAGCTTTCTTT
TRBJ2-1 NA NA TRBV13 CASSLDQGGTYNEQFF TGTGCCAGCAGCTTAGATCAGGGAGGCACCTACAATGAGCAGTTCTTC
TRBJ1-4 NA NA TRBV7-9 CASSLRRGENEKLFF TGTGCCAGCAGCTTACGCCGGGGAGAGAATGAAAAACTGTTTTTT
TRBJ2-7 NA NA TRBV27 CASSFGKGYEQYF TGTGCCAGCAGTTTTGGGAAGGGCTACGAGCAGTACTTC
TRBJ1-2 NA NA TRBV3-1 CASSPREYPTVYGYTF TGTGCCAGCAGCCCCCGGGAATACCCGACCGTCTATGGCTACACCTTC
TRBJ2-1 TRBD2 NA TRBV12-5 CASGQGLAGVIEQFF TGTGCTAGTGGCCAGGGACTAGCGGGAGTCATTGAGCAGTTCTTC
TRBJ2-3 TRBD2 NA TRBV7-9 CASSPGSGRAPTDTQYF TGTGCCAGCAGTCCGGGTAGCGGGAGAGCACCCACAGATACGCAGTATTTT
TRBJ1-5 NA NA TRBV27 CASSSLLSSNQPQHF TGTGCCAGCAGTTCTCTATTGAGCAGCAATCAGCCCCAGCATTTT